Included here is one T cell receptor (beta chain) sequence, with context. These data come from a study of T cell responses to AZD1222 COVID-19 vaccine. Whole-study context: Pooled in the analysis were second doses at about 4 or about 12 weeks.

CDR1 KGHSH and CDR2 LQKENI come from the germline V gene. This CDR3 has 13 amino acids. V dropped 3 bases and J dropped 0 bases, with 5 bases sitting between them. Some clones are missing from TCRdb's copy, which holds only in-frame ones; the method was immunoSEQ multiplex PCR. The profile shows about 85,000 clones, approximately 86% of them singletons. The source material was peripheral blood, sampled on day 0 of AZD1222 vaccination. The J gene is TRBJ1-2, the V gene TRBV18; no clear D gene. This TCR was sampled from an adult in good health. The CDR3 sequence is CASSPGPNYGYTF. CDR3 DNA: TGTGCCAGCTCACCGGGCCCTAACTATGGCTACACCTTC.